One sample yielded the 13 T cell receptor beta chains listed below, sequenced in a study of patients and donors after allogeneic stem cell transplantation. TCRdb reprocessed the RT-PCR reads via MiXCR and lists one record per CDR3 protein. The repertoire holds about 150,000 distinct CDR3 sequences, with approximately 37% as singletons. The material sequenced was blood, either unsorted or a sorted T cell fraction (not recorded which). All receptors derive from a human donor who was either an allogeneic HSCT recipient or a stem cell or donor lymphocyte infusion donor (not recorded which). It is not recorded whose cells these are; they may come from a transplant donor.

The V and J genes are TRBV6-5 and TRBJ2-3, with 10 bases that match TRBD1. Germline CDR1 MNHEY, CDR2 SVGAGI. CDR3 length equals 15 residues. The V segment lost 6 bases and the J segment 5 bases; nucleotides outside the gene matches: 8. In nucleotides, the CDR3 is TGTGCCAGCAGACGGACAGGGGGGCGTCAAGATACGCAGTATTTT. Encoded protein: CASRRTGGRQDTQYF.

V gene TRBV5-1 combines with J gene TRBJ2-1; D tentatively fits TRBD1 or TRBD2 (5 bases each). The CDR3 totals 16 residues. V shed 1 base and J shed 4 bases, with 15 bases lying between them. Germline CDR1 SGHRS, CDR2 YFSETQ. In nucleotides, the CDR3 is TGCGCCAGCAGCTTGAGTTCGAGGGGCTTTTACAATGAGCAGTTCTTC. This sequence encodes CASSLSSRGFYNEQFF.

This chain joins TRBV7-2 and TRBJ1-6; D gene uncertain. The CDR3 contains 15 residues. The V and J ends lost 5 bases and 0 bases respectively, with 8 bases between them. CDR1 is SGHTA, CDR2 FQGNSA, per germline. The chain's CDR3 is CASSPVFSYNSPLHF. The CDR3 nucleotides read TGTGCCAGCAGCCCGGTATTCTCCTATAATTCACCCCTCCACTTT.

Here the CDR3 DNA reads TGTGCCAGCACCCCGGGACTAGCGGGGGGAGATGAGCAGTTCTTC. Its translation: CASTPGLAGGDEQFF. The chain recombines TRBV27 with TRBJ2-1, with 15 nucleotides matching TRBD2. J lost 8 bases, V lost 7 bases, and 6 bases had no gene match. The CDR3 spans 15 residues. Germline lookup yields CDR1 MNHEY and CDR2 SMNVEV (reference sequence).

This clonotype was counted only a few times. The rearrangement uses TRBV29-1 and TRBJ1-1, with TRBD1 matching over 7 bases. The germline CDR1 and CDR2 sequences are SQVTM and ANQGSEA. The ends lost 4 bases at V and 1 base at J; junction bases unmatched: 12. The CDR3 sequence is 16 residues long. The CDR3 here is CSVVYGTERKNTEAFF. CDR3 in DNA: TGCAGCGTTGTTTACGGGACAGAGCGTAAGAACACTGAAGCTTTCTTT.

This clonotype was counted a few times. The V and J genes are TRBV6-6 and TRBJ1-2; TRBD1 might be the D (6 bases). The V and J ends lost 6 bases and 10 bases respectively, with 15 bases between them. This CDR3 contains 12 residues. In germline, CDR1 is MNHNY, CDR2 SVGAGI (reference sequence). The CDR3 is CASSTDGGDYTF. The CDR3 nucleotides read TGTGCCAGCAGCACAGACGGGGGCGACTACACCTTC.

This clonotype was seen repeatedly, ten times or more. The chain employs TRBV12-3 or TRBV12-4 and TRBJ1-1; TRBD1 is a possible D gene (6 bases). Trimming shortened V by 6 bases and J by 11 bases, and 16 bases separated the two germline ends. The CDR3 consists of 12 residues. The CDR3: CASRSTGRRAFF. CDR3 nucleotides: TGTGCCAGCAGGAGTACAGGGCGACGGGCTTTCTTT.

This clonotype was detected only a few times. The chain recombines TRBV20-1 with TRBJ1-1; D is unresolved. The ends were cut back, 6 bases at V and 2 bases at J, with 10 bases in the middle. From germline, CDR1 is DFQATT and CDR2 SNEGSKA (reference sequence). The CDR3 is made up of 12 amino acids. The DNA of the CDR3 is TGCAGTGCCCTAGGGTCTAACACTGAAGCTTTCTTT. It encodes CSALGSNTEAFF.

The V gene is TRBV7-3, the J gene TRBJ1-6; possible D gene TRBD1, 5 bases. The CDR3 is 15 amino acids. Deletions cut 5 bases from V and 5 bases from J, with 13 bases between. Germline CDR1 SGHTA, CDR2 FQGTGA. The CDR3 region is CASSPRGADNSPLHF. DNA for the CDR3: TGTGCCAGCAGCCCCCGGGGCGCAGATAATTCACCCCTCCACTTT.

J is TRBJ1-2 and V is TRBV12-3 or TRBV12-4; no definite D call. Deletions cut 3 bases from V and 4 bases from J, with 9 bases between. The CDR3 sequence is 13 residues long. The CDR3 region is CASSLGRSYGYTF. As DNA, the CDR3 is TGTGCCAGCAGTTTGGGGAGGAGCTATGGCTACACCTTC.

This chain links TRBV2 with TRBJ1-1; no firm D call. This CDR3 spans 15 amino acids. CDR1 is SNHLY and CDR2 is FYNNEI in the germline V gene. Trimming removed 2 bases from V and 5 bases from J, with 15 bases in between. This CDR3 reads CASSEYKVLGTEAFF. CDR3 DNA sequence: TGTGCCAGCAGTGAATATAAGGTCCTCGGTACTGAAGCTTTCTTT.

This clonotype was seen more than once but under ten times. The gene calls are TRBV3-1 and TRBJ1-1, with D hard to call. The ends were cut back, 0 bases at V and 4 bases at J, with 12 bases in the middle. Germline V gene data show CDR1 as LGHDT and CDR2 as YNNKEL (reference sequence). This CDR3 has 15 amino acids. The DNA for the CDR3 is TGTGCCAGCAGCCAAGATGGGAGGATGGGCACTGAAGCTTTCTTT. Translated, it gives CASSQDGRMGTEAFF.

This clonotype appeared a few times. This chain connects TRBV27 to TRBJ1-2; TRBD1 is a possible D gene (5 bases). The CDR3 has 14 residues. Trimming removed 5 bases at V and 7 bases at J, with 17 bases between. Germline V gene data show CDR1 as MNHEY and CDR2 as SMNVEV (reference sequence). CDR3 in DNA: TGTGCCAGCAGTCCCCAGACAGTTTTCAGTGGCTACACCTTC. Residues: CASSPQTVFSGYTF.